The 13 T cell receptor beta chains below come from one sample, sequenced in a study of T cells in narcolepsy. The method was immunoSEQ multiplex PCR; TCRdb's version includes in-frame clones alone and lacks a portion of them. The profile shows fewer than 35,000 clones, about four fifths of them singletons. Sequenced material: CD45RA- memory CD4+ T cells from PBMCs. The receptors stem from a human donor with narcolepsy.

The V and J genes are TRBV5-4 and TRBJ2-2, with D perhaps TRBD1 or TRBD2 (6 bases each). V dropped 4 bases and J dropped 0 bases, with 16 bases sitting between them. Germline V gives CDR1 SGHNT, CDR2 YYREEE (reference sequence). The CDR3 contains 17 residues. The DNA of the CDR3 is TGTGCCAGCAGCGCCGGGGGCAGGGTCGCGAACACCGGGGAGCTGTTTTTT. Translated, it gives CASSAGGRVANTGELFF.

The chain couples TRBV28 to TRBJ1-2; a possible D gene is TRBD1 (5 bases). V was trimmed by 3 bases and J by 4 bases, leaving 15 bases between them. The CDR3 is made up of 15 amino acids. The germline V gene encodes CDR1 MDHEN and CDR2 SYDVKM. This CDR3 is CASSFVSGGVYGYTF. The CDR3 nucleotides are TGTGCCAGCAGTTTCGTTAGTGGGGGTGTCTATGGCTACACCTTC.

The V gene is TRBV2, the J gene TRBJ2-1; 7 bases line up with TRBD2. CDR3 length equals 16 residues. CDR1 is SNHLY and CDR2 is FYNNEI in the germline V gene. After removal of 7 bases from V and 1 base from J, the junction contained 10 bases not matched to a gene. Here the CDR3 DNA reads TGTGCCAGCACCCTCTCAGCGGGGATATCCTACAATGAGCAGTTCTTC. Residues: CASTLSAGISYNEQFF.

V is TRBV7-9 and J is TRBJ1-6; D is undetermined. The germline V gene encodes CDR1 SEHNR and CDR2 FQNEAQ (reference sequence). The CDR3 runs 14 residues. Trimming took 2 bases from V and 7 from J, leaving 9 bases between them. CDR3 sequence (DNA): TGTGCCAGCAGCTTAATTAGGACCAATTCACCCCTCCACTTT. Translation: CASSLIRTNSPLHF.

The chain couples TRBV2 to TRBJ2-5; D not certain. The J call is uncertain, as TRBJ2-7 better fits the DNA end. This CDR3 region has 13 residues. Germline V lookup: CDR1 SNHLY, CDR2 FYNNEI. The CDR3 spells CASSEALSYEQYF. CDR3 nucleotides: TGTGCCAGCAGTGAGGCTCTGTCCTACGAGCAGTACTTC.

This clone has a handful of counts. Other DNA sequences within the sample encode an identical CDR3. The rearrangement links TRBV10-3 to TRBJ2-5; no clear D. V gave up 3 bases and J gave up 2 bases, with 7 bases separating them. From germline, CDR1 is ENHRY and CDR2 SYGVKD. This CDR3 has 13 amino acids. The DNA of the CDR3 is TGTGCCATCAGTGACGGGTTACAAGAGACCCAGTACTTC. Amino acid sequence: CAISDGLQETQYF.

The chain combines TRBV30 with TRBJ1-4; 9 bases match TRBD1. This CDR3 is built from 13 residues. Germline CDR1 reads GTSNPN; CDR2 reads SVGIG (reference sequence). With V trimmed by 8 bases and J by 5 bases, 6 bases remained unmatched. The CDR3 DNA follows: TGTGCCAGCCGGGACAGGGTGAATGAAAAACTGTTTTTT. It codes for CASRDRVNEKLFF.

This chain uses TRBV5-5 with TRBJ1-1; 11 bases fit TRBD1. Germline-derived CDR1 and CDR2 are SGHKS and YYEKEE (reference sequence). Trimming cost V 1 base and J 3 bases; bases outside gene matches: 8. This CDR3 has 17 residues. The CDR3 DNA follows: TGTGCCAGCAGCTTGCGGGGACAGGGGGTAGGGGACACTGAAGCTTTCTTT. The encoded protein is CASSLRGQGVGDTEAFF. Drawing the rest from reference TRBV5-5 and TRBJ1-1, the complete variable domain is DAGVTQSPTHLIKTRGQQVTLRCSPISGHKSVSWYQQVLGQGPQFIFQYYEKEERGRGNFPDRFSARQFPNYSSELNVNALLLGDSALYLCASSLRGQGVGDTEAFFGQGTRLTVV.

The gene calls are TRBV4-3 and TRBJ1-2, with D maybe TRBD1 (5 bases). V was trimmed by 0 bases and J by 3 bases, leaving 5 bases between them. This CDR3 spans 13 amino acids. Germline lookup yields CDR1 LGHNA and CDR2 YSLEER. The CDR3 loop is CASSQDRDYGYTF. In nucleotides, the CDR3 is TGCGCCAGCAGCCAAGACAGGGACTATGGCTACACCTTC.

With regard to this clone: The junction departs from germline at one end; a sequencing error may be responsible. The chain couples TRBV7-7 to TRBJ2-2, with D possibly being TRBD2 (7 bases). The V gene's germline CDR1 is SSHAT and CDR2 FNYEAQ (reference sequence). The CDR3 is 16 amino acids. The CDR3 loop reads CASSLRRGGSPGELFF. The CDR3 nucleotides are TGTGCTAGCAGCTTACGGAGGGGGGGATCGCCCGGGGAGCTGTTTTTT.

The gene calls are TRBV10-3 and TRBJ2-1; the D gene is possibly TRBD1 (6 bases). Trimming took 4 bases from V and 7 from J, leaving 23 bases between them. The germline V gene encodes CDR1 ENHRY and CDR2 SYGVKD. CDR3 length: 17 amino acids. The CDR3 region is CAISAGFGGGQKNEQFF. CDR3 coding DNA: TGTGCCATCAGTGCCGGATTCGGTGGGGGCCAGAAGAATGAGCAGTTCTTC.

This chain uses TRBV19 with TRBJ1-1; D is perhaps TRBD1 (5 bases). Trimming left V 1 base short and J 1 base short, with 7 bases between. Germline V gene lookup returns CDR1 LNHDA and CDR2 SQIVND (reference sequence). This CDR3 spans 14 amino acids. The CDR3 sequence: CASSIGGRNTEAFF. The CDR3 DNA sequence: TGTGCCAGTAGTATAGGGGGCCGGAACACTGAAGCTTTCTTT.

The chain recombines TRBV4-3 with TRBJ1-6; tentative D call: TRBD1 (5 bases). The germline V gene has CDR1 LGHNA and CDR2 YSLEER. There are 15 residues in the CDR3. The V end lost 0 bases, the J end lost 10 bases, and 13 bases lay between the germline ends. The CDR3 DNA reads TGCGCCAGCAGCCAAGATGAGTCAGGGAAGTCACCCCTCCACTTT. Translation gives CASSQDESGKSPLHF.